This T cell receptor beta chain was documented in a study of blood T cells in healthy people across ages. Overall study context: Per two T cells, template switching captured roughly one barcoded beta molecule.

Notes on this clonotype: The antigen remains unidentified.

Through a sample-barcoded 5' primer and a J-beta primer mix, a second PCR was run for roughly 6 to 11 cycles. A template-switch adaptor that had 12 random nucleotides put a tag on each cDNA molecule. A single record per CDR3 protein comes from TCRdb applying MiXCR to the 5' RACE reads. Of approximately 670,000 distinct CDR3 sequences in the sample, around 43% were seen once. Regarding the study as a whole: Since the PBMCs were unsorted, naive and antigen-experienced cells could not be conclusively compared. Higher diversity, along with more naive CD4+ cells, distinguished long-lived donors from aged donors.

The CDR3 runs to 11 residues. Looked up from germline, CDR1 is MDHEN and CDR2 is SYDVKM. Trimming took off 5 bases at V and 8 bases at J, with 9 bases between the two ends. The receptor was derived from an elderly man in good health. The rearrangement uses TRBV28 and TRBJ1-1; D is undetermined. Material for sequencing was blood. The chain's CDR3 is CASSPIKEAFF. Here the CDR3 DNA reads TGTGCCAGCAGTCCCATCAAGGAAGCTTTCTTT. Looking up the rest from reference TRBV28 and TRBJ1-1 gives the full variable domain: DVKVTQSSRYLVKRTGEKVFLECVQDMDHENMFWYRQDPGLGLRLIYFSYDVKMKEKGDIPEGYSVSREKKERFSLILESASTNQTSMYLCASSPIKEAFFGQGTRLTVV.